This T cell receptor beta chain is drawn from a study of blood T cell repertoires in COVID-19. Background on the study: Acute and convalescent COVID-19 samples came from the United States, Italy and Spain. The cDNA or gDNA used as material had been derived from T cells, B-cell-depleted T cells, or PBMCs.

Germline V gives CDR1 SGHRS, CDR2 YFSETQ. There are 15 residues in the CDR3. V was clipped by 5 bases and J by 4 bases, with 15 bases between them. Per the study methods: Reference gene primer amplification gave nucleated cell count estimates. TCRdb's copy holds only in-frame clones and misses some; the assay was immunoSEQ multiplex PCR. D and trimming come from the DNA, and the V and J calls and clone size come from that table. The sample records about 270,000 clones, roughly 90% being singletons. Sequenced input: PBMCs or T cells enriched from blood (not recorded which). V is TRBV5-1 and J is TRBJ2-2; maybe TRBD1 (6 bases). This clonotype was sampled from a middle-aged man who had been exposed to COVID-19. The CDR3 sequence is CASRPQGQGTGELFF. CDR3 DNA sequence: TGCGCCAGCAGGCCCCAGGGGCAGGGCACCGGGGAGCTGTTTTTT.